One and the same sample provided the 18 T cell receptor beta chains below, sequenced in a study of CD8 T cells in Susac syndrome. An amount of RNA that ranged from roughly 0.45 to 1 ug was reverse transcribed with random hexamers. TCRdb analysed the immunoSEQ multiplex PCR reads with MiXCR anew, one entry per CDR3 protein. The sample has some 260,000 distinct CDR3 sequences, approximately 92% seen once. Specimen: CD4+ T cells from PBMCs. These TCRs come from a human donor with multiple sclerosis.

The chain recombines TRBV4-1 with TRBJ2-6; 7 bases fit TRBD1. This CDR3 spans 15 amino acids. Germline V gene data show CDR1 as MGHRA and CDR2 as YSYEKL. V gave up 4 bases and J gave up 2 bases; unmatched junction bases: 2. CDR3 residues: CASSRDRAGANVLTF. The CDR3 DNA is TGCGCCAGCAGCCGCGACAGGGCTGGGGCCAACGTCCTGACTTTC.

The rearrangement uses TRBV19 and TRBJ1-1; D call uncertain. The CDR3 loop spans 14 amino acids. V was cut by 7 bases and J by 1 base, with 13 bases left in between. CDR1 and CDR2 from the germline V gene are LNHDA and SQIVND (reference sequence). The CDR3 sequence is CASNSDRRNTEAFF. The CDR3 region has the DNA TGTGCCAGTAACTCGGACCGTAGGAACACTGAAGCTTTCTTT.

The V and J genes are TRBV12-3 or TRBV12-4 and TRBJ2-1; D not resolved. The germline V and J ends were trimmed by 8 bases and 0 bases, with 8 bases remaining between them. The CDR3 length is 13 residues. The CDR3 DNA follows: TGTGCCAGCGGGATTCGCTCCTACAATGAGCAGTTCTTC. This encodes CASGIRSYNEQFF.

The V call is TRBV6-1, the J call TRBJ2-7; 7 nucleotides align to TRBD1. CDR1 MNHNS and CDR2 SASEGT come from the germline V gene. The V segment lost 5 bases and the J segment 1 base; nucleotides outside the gene matches: 2. The CDR3 totals 13 residues. The CDR3 protein is CASSQGQSYEQYV. CDR3 DNA sequence: TGTGCCAGCAGTCAGGGACAGTCCTACGAGCAGTACGTC.

This clonotype is a singleton in its sample. The genes are TRBV28 and TRBJ2-6; 9 bases match TRBD2. The germline gives CDR1 MDHEN, CDR2 SYDVKM. J gave up 0 bases and V 4 bases, and 4 bases lay outside the gene matches. The CDR3 sequence is 17 residues long. The CDR3 sequence is CASSWGLANSGANVLTF. As DNA, the CDR3 is TGTGCCAGCAGTTGGGGACTAGCCAACTCTGGGGCCAACGTCCTGACTTTC.

V is TRBV3-1 and J is TRBJ2-1, with TRBD1 as a possible D gene (5 bases). Trimming took 1 base from V and 9 from J, leaving 10 bases between them. Per the germline V gene, CDR1 is LGHDT and CDR2 is YNNKEL (reference sequence). The CDR3 has 13 amino acids. CDR3 nucleotide sequence: TGTGCCAGCAGCCAAGGATGGGGCGTTGAGCAGTTCTTC. It codes for CASSQGWGVEQFF.

This clonotype is a singleton in its sample. The rearrangement links TRBV25-1 to TRBJ1-1; unclear D gene. CDR1 MGHDK and CDR2 SYGVNS come from the germline V gene. Trimming stripped 2 bases from V and 4 bases from J, with 8 bases between. This CDR3 has 13 residues. The CDR3 bases are TGTGCCAGCAGTGAAAGGGTGAGCACTGAAGCTTTCTTT. Protein product: CASSERVSTEAFF.

The gene calls are TRBV18 and TRBJ1-1; D is unresolved. The V end lost 3 bases, the J end lost 4 bases, and 12 bases lay between the germline ends. CDR1 and CDR2 from the germline V gene are KGHSH and LQKENI. This CDR3 comprises 14 residues. The CDR3 protein is CASSPREGSTEAFF. In DNA, the CDR3 is TGTGCCAGCTCACCCCGGGAGGGAAGCACTGAAGCTTTCTTT. Variable domain in full (rest from reference TRBV18 and TRBJ1-1): NAGVMQNPRHLVRRRGQEARLRCSPMKGHSHVYWYRQLPEEGLKFMVYLQKENIIDESGMPKERFSAEFPKEGPSILRIQQVVRGDSAAYFCASSPREGSTEAFFGQGTRLTVV.

The chain carries TRBV20-1 and TRBJ2-7; D unclear. Germline V gene data show CDR1 as DFQATT and CDR2 as SNEGSKA (reference sequence). V was shortened by 3 bases and J by 1 base, with 10 bases between the two germline ends. This CDR3 is 13 amino acids long. This CDR3 is CSASMVVSYEQYF. CDR3 nucleotides: TGCAGTGCTAGTATGGTGGTGTCCTACGAGCAGTACTTC.

The chain links TRBV29-1 to TRBJ2-3, with no clear D. The CDR3 runs to 11 residues. V gave up 4 bases and J gave up 6 bases, with 8 bases separating them. Germline V gene sequence: CDR1 SQVTM, CDR2 ANQGSEA. The CDR3 sequence is CSVGSRDTQYF. CDR3 DNA sequence: TGCAGCGTTGGCTCACGGGATACGCAGTATTTT.

V gene TRBV28 combines with J gene TRBJ2-3; no clear D. CDR3 size: 12 residues. CDR1 is MDHEN, CDR2 SYDVKM, per germline. The CDR3 loop reads CAVGFATDTQYF. The CDR3 region has the DNA TGTGCGGTGGGGTTTGCCACAGATACGCAGTATTTT.

V gene TRBV18 combines with J gene TRBJ2-1, with D possibly being TRBD2 (6 bases). Germline lookup yields CDR1 KGHSH and CDR2 LQKENI. Trimming took off 6 bases at V and 3 bases at J, with 12 bases between the two ends. The CDR3 contains 14 residues. For the CDR3, the DNA is TGTGCCAGCTCTCCGGGGGACGGCTACAATGAGCAGTTCTTC. It is translated as CASSPGDGYNEQFF.

The CDR3 DNA is TGTGCCAGCAGTGTGGTCGGGTCAAACACAGATACGCAGTATTTT. Its translation: CASSVVGSNTDTQYF. The chain has TRBV2 and TRBJ2-3; D remains unclear. Trimming cost V 4 bases and J 2 bases, with 13 bases left between them. The CDR3 spans 15 residues. Germline-derived CDR1 and CDR2 are SNHLY and FYNNEI.

This chain uses TRBV25-1 with TRBJ2-5, with a possible D match to TRBD1 (5 bases). The CDR3 length is 15 residues. The V gene lost 2 bases and the J gene lost 3 bases, with 13 bases spanning the gap. Germline CDR1 reads MGHDK; CDR2 reads SYGVNS. The DNA of the CDR3 is TGTGCCAGCAGTGAACTTGGCAGGGTGGAAGAGACCCAGTACTTC. This codes for CASSELGRVEETQYF.

The chain has TRBV18 and TRBJ2-2, with TRBD2 identical over 7 bases. Germline CDR1 KGHSH, CDR2 LQKENI. This CDR3 has 17 amino acids. With 3 bases clipped from V and 4 bases from J, the junction kept 11 bases outside the gene matches. CDR3 sequence reads: CASSPGGRTRGTGELFF. DNA of the CDR3: TGTGCCAGCTCACCCGGAGGGAGGACTAGAGGCACCGGGGAGCTGTTTTTT.

The V gene is TRBV27, the J gene TRBJ1-2; 10 bases line up with TRBD1. Per the germline V gene, CDR1 is MNHEY and CDR2 is SMNVEV (reference sequence). V lost 3 bases to trimming and J lost 9 bases; unmatched junction nucleotides: 7. The CDR3 runs 14 residues. The CDR3 bases are TGTGCCAGCAGTTTGGGACAGGGGCCCCGTCGCTACACCTTC. It encodes CASSLGQGPRRYTF.

The chain is built from TRBV4-1 and TRBJ2-3; 11 positions match TRBD2. Germline-derived CDR1 and CDR2 are MGHRA and YSYEKL. This CDR3 spans 13 amino acids. The CDR3 here is CAVAGGSTDTQYF. As DNA, the CDR3 is TGCGCAGTAGCGGGAGGGAGCACAGATACGCAGTATTTT.

The V gene is TRBV19, the J gene TRBJ2-1; D is perhaps TRBD1 or TRBD2 (6 bases each). Deletions cut 7 bases from V and 6 bases from J, with 22 bases between. CDR1 is LNHDA and CDR2 is SQIVND in the germline V gene (reference sequence). The CDR3 extends over 16 amino acids. CDR3 bases: TGTGCCAGTACCCCCATAGGGGGGCCAACCACCAATGAGCAGTTCTTC. Translating gives CASTPIGGPTTNEQFF.